The sequence of this T cell receptor beta chain was determined in a study of blood T cell repertoires in COVID-19. Across the study: The United States, Italy and Spain provided the acute and convalescent COVID-19 samples. Sources were T cells, B-cell-depleted T cells, or PBMCs; the material itself was cDNA or gDNA.

This clone has more than one count but fewer than ten. Original data processing: Amplification from reference gene primers served as the basis for estimated nucleated cell counts. The protocol was immunoSEQ multiplex PCR, while the TCRdb copy is restricted to in-frame clones and leaves out a portion. The D gene and trimming were derived from the DNA, and the V and J assignments and clone size from that table. Here the sample spans about 190,000 clones, about 80% being singletons. Sequenced input: peripheral blood. The sequence derives from a man aged 55-75 years with acute or convalescent COVID-19.

CDR3: CAISDSGRGNIQYF. CDR3 DNA sequence: TGTGCCATCAGTGATTCCGGGAGGGGAAACATTCAGTACTTC. The rearrangement uses TRBV10-3 and TRBJ2-4, with 8 bases that match TRBD2. With V trimmed by 3 bases and J by 6 bases, 4 bases remained unmatched. CDR3 length: 14 amino acids. Germline assignment: CDR1 ENHRY and CDR2 SYGVKD.